This T cell receptor beta chain was retrieved from a study of T cell responses to AZD1222 COVID-19 vaccine. TCRdb keeps only in-frame clones here, not all; method: immunoSEQ multiplex PCR. In the table there are approximately 100,000 clones, 90% of which are singletons. Comments on this clone: The same CDR3 also results from other DNA sequences found in this sample.

The CDR3 consists of 14 residues. Germline V lookup: CDR1 SNHLY, CDR2 FYNNEI. Trimming took off 2 bases at V and 5 bases at J, with 10 bases between the two ends. The sequences come from peripheral blood, collected on day 0 of AZD1222 vaccination. V gene TRBV2 combines with J gene TRBJ1-5; maybe TRBD1 (6 bases). This clonotype was sampled from an adult in good health. The CDR3: CASSEQGRDQPQHF. CDR3 nucleotide sequence: TGTGCCAGCAGTGAACAGGGGAGGGATCAGCCCCAGCATTTT. Together with reference TRBV2 and TRBJ1-5, the CDR3 gives the full variable domain: EPEVTQTPSHQVTQMGQEVILRCVPISNHLYFYWYRQILGQKVEFLVSFYNNEISEKSEIFDDQFSVERPDGSNFTLKIRSTKLEDSAMYFCASSEQGRDQPQHFGDGTRLSIL.